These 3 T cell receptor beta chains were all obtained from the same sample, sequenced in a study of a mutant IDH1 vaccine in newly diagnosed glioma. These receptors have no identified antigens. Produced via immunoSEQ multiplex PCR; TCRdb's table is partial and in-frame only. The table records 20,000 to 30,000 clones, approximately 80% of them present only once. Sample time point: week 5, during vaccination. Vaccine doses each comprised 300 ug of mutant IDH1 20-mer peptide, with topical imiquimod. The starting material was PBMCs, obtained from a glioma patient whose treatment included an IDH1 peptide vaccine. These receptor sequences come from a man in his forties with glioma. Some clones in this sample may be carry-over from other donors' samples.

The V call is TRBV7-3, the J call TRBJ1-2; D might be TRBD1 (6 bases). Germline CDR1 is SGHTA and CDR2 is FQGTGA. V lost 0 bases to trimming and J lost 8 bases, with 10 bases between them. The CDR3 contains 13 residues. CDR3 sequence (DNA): TGTGCCAGCAGCTTAACTGGGGGGCAAGGCTACACCTTC. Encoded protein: CASSLTGGQGYTF. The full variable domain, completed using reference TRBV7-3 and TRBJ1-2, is GAGVSQTPSNKVTEKGKYVELRCDPISGHTALYWYRQSLGQGPEFLIYFQGTGAADDSGLPNDRFFAVRPEGSVSTLKIQRTERGDSAVYLCASSLTGGQGYTFGSGTRLTVV.

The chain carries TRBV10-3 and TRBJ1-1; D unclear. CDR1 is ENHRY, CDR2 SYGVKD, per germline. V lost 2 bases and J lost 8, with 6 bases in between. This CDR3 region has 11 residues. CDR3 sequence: CAISEAVEAFF. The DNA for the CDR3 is TGTGCCATCAGTGAGGCGGTAGAAGCTTTCTTT.

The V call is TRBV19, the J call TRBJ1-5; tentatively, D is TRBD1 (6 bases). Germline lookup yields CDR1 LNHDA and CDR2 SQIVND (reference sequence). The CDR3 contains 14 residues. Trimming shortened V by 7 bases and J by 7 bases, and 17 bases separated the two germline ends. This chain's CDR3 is CASTQQGLGQPQHF. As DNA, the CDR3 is TGTGCCAGTACCCAACAGGGATTAGGGCAGCCCCAGCATTTT. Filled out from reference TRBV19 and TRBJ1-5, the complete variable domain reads DGGITQSPKYLFRKEGQNVTLSCEQNLNHDAMYWYRQDPGQGLRLIYYSQIVNDFQKGDIAEGYSVSREKKESFPLTVTSAQKNPTAFYLCASTQQGLGQPQHFGDGTRLSIL.